This T cell receptor beta chain was sequenced during a study of blood T cell repertoires in COVID-19. Turning to the study itself: From the United States, Italy and Spain came samples of acute and convalescent COVID-19.

The table came from immunoSEQ multiplex PCR; TCRdb's copy has only in-frame clones and leaves some out. The sample has roughly 440,000 clones, roughly 88% seen once. This receptor was taken from a woman aged 50 to 65 with COVID-19, enrolled during active disease. The sequencing sample was made of peripheral blood.

Here the CDR3 reads CASSPGQGSTEAFF. The CDR3 DNA is TGTGCCAGCAGCCCTGGACAGGGGAGCACTGAAGCTTTCTTT. This chain connects TRBV5-6 to TRBJ1-1, with 9 bases fitting TRBD1. Looked up from germline, CDR1 is SGHDT and CDR2 is YYEEEE. V lost 4 bases to trimming and J lost 4 bases; unmatched junction nucleotides: 5. The CDR3 consists of 14 residues. Variable domain in full (rest from reference TRBV5-6 and TRBJ1-1): DAGVTQSPTHLIKTRGQQVTLRCSPKSGHDTVSWYQQALGQGPQFIFQYYEEEERQRGNFPDRFSGHQFPNYSSELNVNALLLGDSALYLCASSPGQGSTEAFFGQGTRLTVV.